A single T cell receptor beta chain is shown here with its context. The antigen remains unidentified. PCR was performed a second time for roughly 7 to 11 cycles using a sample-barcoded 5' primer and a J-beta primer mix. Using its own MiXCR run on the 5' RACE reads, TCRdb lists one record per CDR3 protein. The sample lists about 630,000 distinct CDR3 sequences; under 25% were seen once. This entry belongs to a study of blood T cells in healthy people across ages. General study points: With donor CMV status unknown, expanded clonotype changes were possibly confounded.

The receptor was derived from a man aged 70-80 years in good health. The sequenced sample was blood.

CDR3 sequence (DNA): TGCGCCAGCAGTCGACGCACCAGCCAAGAGACCCAGTACTTC. As protein: CASSRRTSQETQYF. The rearrangement links TRBV23-1 to TRBJ2-5; D ambiguous. TRBV23-1 is an ORF; its function is uncertain. The CDR3 is made up of 14 amino acids. V was shortened by 4 bases and J by 1 base, with 10 bases between the two germline ends.